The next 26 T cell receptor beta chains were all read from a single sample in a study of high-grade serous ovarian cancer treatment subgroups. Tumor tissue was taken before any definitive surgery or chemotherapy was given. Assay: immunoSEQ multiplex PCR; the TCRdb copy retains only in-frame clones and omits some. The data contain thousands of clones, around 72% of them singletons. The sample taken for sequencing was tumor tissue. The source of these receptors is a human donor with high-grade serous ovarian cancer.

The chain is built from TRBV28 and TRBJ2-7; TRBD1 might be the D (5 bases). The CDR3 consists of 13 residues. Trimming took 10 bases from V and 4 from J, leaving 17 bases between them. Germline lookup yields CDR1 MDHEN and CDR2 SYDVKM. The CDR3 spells CATSRAQGYEQYF. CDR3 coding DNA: TGTGCCACATCCCGGGCCCAGGGATACGAGCAGTACTTC.

CDR3 nucleotide sequence: TGCGCCAGCAGCCAAGATCATAGACTAGCGGGGGGCCATCTAGCCAAAAACATTCAGTACTTC. Translation gives CASSQDHRLAGGHLAKNIQYF. The chain recombines TRBV4-3 with TRBJ2-4; 13 bases match TRBD2. Per the germline V gene, CDR1 is LGHNA and CDR2 is YSLEER. J lost 0 bases, V lost 0 bases, and 11 bases had no gene match. The CDR3 has 21 amino acids.

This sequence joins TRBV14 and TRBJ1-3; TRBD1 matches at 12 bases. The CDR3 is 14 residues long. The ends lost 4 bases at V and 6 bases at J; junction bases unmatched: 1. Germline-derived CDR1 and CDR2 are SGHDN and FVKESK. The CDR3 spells CASSRDRGQNTIYF. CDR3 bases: TGTGCCAGCAGCCGGGACAGGGGGCAAAACACCATATATTTT.

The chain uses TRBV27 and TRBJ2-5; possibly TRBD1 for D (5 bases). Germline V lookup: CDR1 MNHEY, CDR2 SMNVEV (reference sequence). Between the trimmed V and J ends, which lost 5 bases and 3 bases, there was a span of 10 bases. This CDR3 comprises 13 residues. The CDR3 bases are TGTGCCAGCAGTCTCTTCAGGGAAGAGACCCAGTACTTC. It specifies CASSLFREETQYF.

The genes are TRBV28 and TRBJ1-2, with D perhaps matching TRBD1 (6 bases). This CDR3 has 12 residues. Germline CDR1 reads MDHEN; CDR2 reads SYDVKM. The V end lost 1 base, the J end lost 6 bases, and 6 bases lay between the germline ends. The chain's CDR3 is CASSLSGDGYTF. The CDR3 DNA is TGTGCCAGCAGTTTATCAGGGGATGGCTACACCTTC.

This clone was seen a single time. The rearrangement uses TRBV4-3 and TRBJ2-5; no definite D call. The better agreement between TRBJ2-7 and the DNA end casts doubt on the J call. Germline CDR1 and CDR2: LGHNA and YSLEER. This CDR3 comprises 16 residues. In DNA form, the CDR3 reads TGCGCCAGCAGCCCCCCCGTGGTCCGCGGCTCCTACGAGCAGTACTTC. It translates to CASSPPVVRGSYEQYF.

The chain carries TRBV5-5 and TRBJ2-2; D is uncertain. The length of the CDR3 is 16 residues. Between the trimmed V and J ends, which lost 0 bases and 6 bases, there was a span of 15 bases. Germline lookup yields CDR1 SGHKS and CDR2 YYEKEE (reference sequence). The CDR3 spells CASSLVFLGSSGELFF. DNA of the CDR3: TGTGCCAGCAGCTTGGTTTTTCTGGGATCGTCCGGGGAGCTGTTTTTT.

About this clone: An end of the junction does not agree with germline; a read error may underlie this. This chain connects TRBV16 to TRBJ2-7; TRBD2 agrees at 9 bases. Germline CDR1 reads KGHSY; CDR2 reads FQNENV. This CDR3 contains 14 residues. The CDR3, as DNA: TGTGCCAGCAGCCAATCGGAGGCTAGCGGGATGGCGGACTTC. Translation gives CASSQSEASGMADF.

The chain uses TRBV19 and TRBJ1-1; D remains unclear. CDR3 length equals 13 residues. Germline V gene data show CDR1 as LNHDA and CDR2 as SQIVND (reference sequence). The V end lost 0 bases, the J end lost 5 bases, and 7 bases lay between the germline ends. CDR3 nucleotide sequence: TGTGCCAGTAGTATAGATGCGGTTACTGAAGCTTTCTTT. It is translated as CASSIDAVTEAFF.

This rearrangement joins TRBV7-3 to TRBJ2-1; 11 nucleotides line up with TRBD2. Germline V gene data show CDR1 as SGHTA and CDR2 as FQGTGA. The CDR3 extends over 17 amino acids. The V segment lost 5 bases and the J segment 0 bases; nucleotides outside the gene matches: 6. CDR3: CASSPTSGGLSYNEQFF. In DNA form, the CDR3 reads TGTGCCAGCAGCCCAACTAGCGGGGGACTCTCCTACAATGAGCAGTTCTTC.

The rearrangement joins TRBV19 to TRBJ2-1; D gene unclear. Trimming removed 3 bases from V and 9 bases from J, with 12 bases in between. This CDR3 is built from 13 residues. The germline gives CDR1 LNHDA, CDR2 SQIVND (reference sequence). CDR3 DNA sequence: TGTGCCAGTAGTATTTTTGAGGCGACTGAGCAGTTCTTC. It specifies CASSIFEATEQFF.

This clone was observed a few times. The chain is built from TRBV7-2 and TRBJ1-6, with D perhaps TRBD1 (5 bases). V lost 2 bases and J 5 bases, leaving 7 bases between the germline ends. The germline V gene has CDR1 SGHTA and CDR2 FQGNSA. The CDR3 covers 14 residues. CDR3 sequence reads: CASSLQGHNSPLHF. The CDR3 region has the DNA TGTGCCAGCAGCTTACAGGGTCATAATTCACCCCTCCACTTT.

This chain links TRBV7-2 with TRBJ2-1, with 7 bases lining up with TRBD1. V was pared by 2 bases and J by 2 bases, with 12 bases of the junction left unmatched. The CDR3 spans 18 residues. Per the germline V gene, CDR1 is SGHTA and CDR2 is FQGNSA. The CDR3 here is CASSLTARGPPPYNEQFF. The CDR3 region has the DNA TGTGCCAGCAGCTTAACCGCTAGGGGGCCCCCCCCCTACAATGAGCAGTTCTTC.

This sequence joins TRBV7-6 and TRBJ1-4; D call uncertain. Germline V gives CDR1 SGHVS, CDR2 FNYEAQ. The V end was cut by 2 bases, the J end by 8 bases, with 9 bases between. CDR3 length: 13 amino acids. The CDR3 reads CASSLSGGEKLFF. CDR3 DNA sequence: TGTGCCAGCAGCTTATCCGGCGGAGAAAAACTGTTTTTT. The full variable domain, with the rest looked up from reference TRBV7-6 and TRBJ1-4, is GAGVSQSPRYKVTKRGQDVALRCDPISGHVSLYWYRQALGQGPEFLTYFNYEAQQDKSGLPNDRFSAERPEGSISTLTIQRTEQRDSAMYRCASSLSGGEKLFFGSGTQLSVL.

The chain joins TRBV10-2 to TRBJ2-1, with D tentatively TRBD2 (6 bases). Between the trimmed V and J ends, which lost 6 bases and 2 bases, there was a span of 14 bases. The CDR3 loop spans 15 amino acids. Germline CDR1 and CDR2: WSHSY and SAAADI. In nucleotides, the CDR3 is TGCGCCAGCAGACCTACTAGCCGTACCTACAATGAGCAGTTCTTC. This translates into CASRPTSRTYNEQFF.

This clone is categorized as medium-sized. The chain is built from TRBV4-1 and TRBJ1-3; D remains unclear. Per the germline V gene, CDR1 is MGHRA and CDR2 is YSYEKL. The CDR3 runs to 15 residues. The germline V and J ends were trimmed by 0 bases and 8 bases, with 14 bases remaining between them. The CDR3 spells CASSQESAYPDTIYF. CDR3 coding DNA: TGCGCCAGCAGCCAAGAATCGGCCTATCCGGACACCATATATTTT.

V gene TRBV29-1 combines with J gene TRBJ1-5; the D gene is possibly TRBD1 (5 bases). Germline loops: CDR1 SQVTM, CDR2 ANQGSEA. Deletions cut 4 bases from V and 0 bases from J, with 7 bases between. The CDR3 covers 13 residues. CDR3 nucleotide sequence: TGCAGCGTTGGGGGCTATAGCAATCAGCCCCAGCATTTT. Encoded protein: CSVGGYSNQPQHF. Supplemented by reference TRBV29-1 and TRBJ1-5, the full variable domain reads SAVISQKPSRDICQRGTSLTIQCQVDSQVTMMFWYRQQPGQSLTLIATANQGSEATYESGFVIDKFPISRPNLTFSTLTVSNMSPEDSSIYLCSVGGYSNQPQHFGDGTRLSIL.

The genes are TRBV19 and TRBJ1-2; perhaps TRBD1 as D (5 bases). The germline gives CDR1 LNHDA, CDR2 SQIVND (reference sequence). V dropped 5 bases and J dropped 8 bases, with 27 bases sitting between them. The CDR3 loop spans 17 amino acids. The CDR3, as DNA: TGTGCCAGTAGTCTGCTGGTTGGGACTGTAATGATGGAGGGCTACACCTTC. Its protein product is CASSLLVGTVMMEGYTF.

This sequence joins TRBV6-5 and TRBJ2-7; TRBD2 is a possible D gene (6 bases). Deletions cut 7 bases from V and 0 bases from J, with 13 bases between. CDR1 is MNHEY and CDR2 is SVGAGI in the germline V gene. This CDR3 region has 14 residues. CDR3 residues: CASNNHGSSYEQYF. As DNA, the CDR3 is TGTGCCAGCAATAACCACGGGAGCTCCTACGAGCAGTACTTC.

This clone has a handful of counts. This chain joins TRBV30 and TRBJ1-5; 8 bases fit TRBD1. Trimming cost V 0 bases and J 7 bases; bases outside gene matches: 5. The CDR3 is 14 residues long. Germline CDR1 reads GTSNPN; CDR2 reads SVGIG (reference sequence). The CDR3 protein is CAWSVSGGRQPQHF. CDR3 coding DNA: TGTGCCTGGAGTGTATCAGGGGGCCGGCAGCCCCAGCATTTT.

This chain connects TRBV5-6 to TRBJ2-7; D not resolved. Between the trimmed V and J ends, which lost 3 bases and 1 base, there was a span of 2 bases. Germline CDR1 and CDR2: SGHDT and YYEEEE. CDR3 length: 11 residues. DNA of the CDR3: TGTGCCAGCAGCTCATCCTACGAGCAGTACTTC. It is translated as CASSSSYEQYF. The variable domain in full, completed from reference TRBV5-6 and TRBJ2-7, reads DAGVTQSPTHLIKTRGQQVTLRCSPKSGHDTVSWYQQALGQGPQFIFQYYEEEERQRGNFPDRFSGHQFPNYSSELNVNALLLGDSALYLCASSSSYEQYFGPGTRLTVT.

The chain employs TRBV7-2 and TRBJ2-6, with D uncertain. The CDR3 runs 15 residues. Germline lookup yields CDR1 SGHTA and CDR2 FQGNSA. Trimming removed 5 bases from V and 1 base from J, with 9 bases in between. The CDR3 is CASSRSSSGANVLTF. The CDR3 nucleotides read TGTGCCAGCAGCCGAAGTTCGTCTGGGGCCAACGTCCTGACTTTC.

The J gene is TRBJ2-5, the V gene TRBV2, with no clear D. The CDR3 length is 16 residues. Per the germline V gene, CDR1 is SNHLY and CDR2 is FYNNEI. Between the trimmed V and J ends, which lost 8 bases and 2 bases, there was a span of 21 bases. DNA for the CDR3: TGTGCCAGCCGTGCAACCTGGGTCGTTACTCAAGAGACCCAGTACTTC. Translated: CASRATWVVTQETQYF.

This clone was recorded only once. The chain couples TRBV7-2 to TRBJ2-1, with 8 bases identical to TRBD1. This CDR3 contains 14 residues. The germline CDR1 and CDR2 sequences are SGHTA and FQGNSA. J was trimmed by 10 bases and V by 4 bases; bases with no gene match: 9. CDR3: CASSSLDRVGEQFF. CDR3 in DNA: TGTGCCAGCAGCTCCCTGGACAGGGTTGGGGAGCAGTTCTTC.

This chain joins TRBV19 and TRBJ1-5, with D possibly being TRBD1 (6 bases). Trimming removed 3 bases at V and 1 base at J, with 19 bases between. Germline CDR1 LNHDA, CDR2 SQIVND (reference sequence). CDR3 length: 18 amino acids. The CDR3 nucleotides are TGTGCCAGTAGTATGAGCTGGAGGGGGGGAGCGAGCAATCAGCCCCAGCATTTT. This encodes CASSMSWRGGASNQPQHF. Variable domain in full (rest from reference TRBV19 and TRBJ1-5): DGGITQSPKYLFRKEGQNVTLSCEQNLNHDAMYWYRQDPGQGLRLIYYSQIVNDFQKGDIAEGYSVSREKKESFPLTVTSAQKNPTAFYLCASSMSWRGGASNQPQHFGDGTRLSIL.

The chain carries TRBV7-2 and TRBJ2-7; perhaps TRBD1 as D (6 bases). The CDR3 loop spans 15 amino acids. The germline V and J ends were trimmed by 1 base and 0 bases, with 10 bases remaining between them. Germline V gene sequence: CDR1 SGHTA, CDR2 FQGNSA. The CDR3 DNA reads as TGTGCCAGCAGCTTAGTGACAGGAGGCTCCTACGAGCAGTACTTC. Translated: CASSLVTGGSYEQYF.